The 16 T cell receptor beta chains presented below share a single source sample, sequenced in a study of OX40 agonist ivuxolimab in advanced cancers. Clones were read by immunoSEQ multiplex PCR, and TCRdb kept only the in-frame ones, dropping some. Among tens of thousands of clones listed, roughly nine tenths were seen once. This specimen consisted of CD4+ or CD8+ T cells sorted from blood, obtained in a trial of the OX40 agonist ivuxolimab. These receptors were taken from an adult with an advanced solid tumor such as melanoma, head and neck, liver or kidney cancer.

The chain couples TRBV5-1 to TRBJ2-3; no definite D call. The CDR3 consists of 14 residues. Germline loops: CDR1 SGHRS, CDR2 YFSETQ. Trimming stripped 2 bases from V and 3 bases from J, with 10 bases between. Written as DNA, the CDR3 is TGCGCCAGCAGCTTCAATAAGGTGACAGATACGCAGTATTTT. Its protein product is CASSFNKVTDTQYF.

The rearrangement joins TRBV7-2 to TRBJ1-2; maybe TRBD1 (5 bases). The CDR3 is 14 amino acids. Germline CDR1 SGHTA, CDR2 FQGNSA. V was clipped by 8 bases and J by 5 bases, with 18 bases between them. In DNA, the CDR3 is TGTGCCAGCGGGGCTTACACAGTTTCGTATGGCTACACCTTC. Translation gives CASGAYTVSYGYTF.

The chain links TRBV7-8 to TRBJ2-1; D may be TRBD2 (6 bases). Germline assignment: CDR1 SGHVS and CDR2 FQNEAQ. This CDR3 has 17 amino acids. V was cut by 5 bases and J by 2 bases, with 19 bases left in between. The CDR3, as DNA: TGTGCCAGCAGCCCCCGTTTCGGCGGGAATACCTACAATGAGCAGTTCTTC. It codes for CASSPRFGGNTYNEQFF.

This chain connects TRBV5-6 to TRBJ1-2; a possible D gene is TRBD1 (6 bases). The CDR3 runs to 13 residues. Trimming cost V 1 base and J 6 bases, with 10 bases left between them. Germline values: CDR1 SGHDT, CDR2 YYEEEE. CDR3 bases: TGTGCCAGCAGCTTGCCGGGGGGCGATGGCTACACCTTC. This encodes CASSLPGGDGYTF.

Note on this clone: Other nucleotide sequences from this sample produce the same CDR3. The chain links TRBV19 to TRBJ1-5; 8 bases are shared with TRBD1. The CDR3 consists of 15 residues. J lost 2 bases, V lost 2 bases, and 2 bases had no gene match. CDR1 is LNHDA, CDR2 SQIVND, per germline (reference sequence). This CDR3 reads CASSILGQGNQPQHF. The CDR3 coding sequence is TGTGCCAGTAGTATATTGGGACAGGGCAATCAGCCCCAGCATTTT.

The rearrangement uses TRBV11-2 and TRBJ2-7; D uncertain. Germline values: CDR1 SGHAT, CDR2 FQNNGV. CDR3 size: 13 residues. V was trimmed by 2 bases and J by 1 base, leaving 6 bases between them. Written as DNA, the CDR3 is TGTGCCAGCAGCTTATCCCCATCCTACGAGCAGTACTTC. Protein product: CASSLSPSYEQYF.

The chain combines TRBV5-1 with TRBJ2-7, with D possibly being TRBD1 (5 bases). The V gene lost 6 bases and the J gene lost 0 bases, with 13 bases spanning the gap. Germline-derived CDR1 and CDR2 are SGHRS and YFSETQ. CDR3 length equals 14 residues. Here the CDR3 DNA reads TGCGCCAGCAAAACAGGTTCCCCCTCCTACGAGCAGTACTTC. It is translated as CASKTGSPSYEQYF.

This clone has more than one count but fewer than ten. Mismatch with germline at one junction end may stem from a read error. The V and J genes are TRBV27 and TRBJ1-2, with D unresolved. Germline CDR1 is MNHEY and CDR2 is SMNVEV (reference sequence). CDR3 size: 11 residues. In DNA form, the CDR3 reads TGTGCCAGCACCCGAGGGCAAATCCTTTTCTTC. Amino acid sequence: CASTRGQILFF.

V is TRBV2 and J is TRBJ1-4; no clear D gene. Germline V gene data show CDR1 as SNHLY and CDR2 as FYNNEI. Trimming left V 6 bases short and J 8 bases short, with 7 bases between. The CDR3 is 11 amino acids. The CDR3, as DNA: TGTGCCAGCAGCCCTTACGAAAAACTGTTTTTT. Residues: CASSPYEKLFF.

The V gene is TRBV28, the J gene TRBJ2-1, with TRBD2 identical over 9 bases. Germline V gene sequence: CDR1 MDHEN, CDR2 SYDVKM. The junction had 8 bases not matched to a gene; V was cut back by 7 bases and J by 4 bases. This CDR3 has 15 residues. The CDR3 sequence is CASISTSGSYNEQFF. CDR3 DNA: TGTGCCAGCATCTCGACTAGCGGATCTTACAATGAGCAGTTCTTC.

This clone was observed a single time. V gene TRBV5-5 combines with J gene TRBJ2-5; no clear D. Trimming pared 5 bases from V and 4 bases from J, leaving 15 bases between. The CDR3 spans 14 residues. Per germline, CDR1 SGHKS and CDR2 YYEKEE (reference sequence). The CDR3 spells CASSTLPIGETQYF. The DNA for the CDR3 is TGTGCCAGCAGTACGCTCCCGATCGGAGAGACCCAGTACTTC.

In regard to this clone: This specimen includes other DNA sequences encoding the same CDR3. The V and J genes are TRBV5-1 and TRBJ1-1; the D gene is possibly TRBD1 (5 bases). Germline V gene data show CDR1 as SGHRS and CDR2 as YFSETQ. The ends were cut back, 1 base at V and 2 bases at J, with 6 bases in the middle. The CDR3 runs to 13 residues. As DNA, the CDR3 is TGCGCCAGCAGCTTGCAGGGAAACACTGAAGCTTTCTTT. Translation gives CASSLQGNTEAFF.

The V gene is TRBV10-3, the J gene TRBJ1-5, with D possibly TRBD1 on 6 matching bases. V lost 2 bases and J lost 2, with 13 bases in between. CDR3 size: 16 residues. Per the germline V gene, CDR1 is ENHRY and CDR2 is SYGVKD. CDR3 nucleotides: TGTGCCATCAGTGAGGGGGGCGGGGAGGGCAATCAGCCCCAGCATTTT. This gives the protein CAISEGGGEGNQPQHF.

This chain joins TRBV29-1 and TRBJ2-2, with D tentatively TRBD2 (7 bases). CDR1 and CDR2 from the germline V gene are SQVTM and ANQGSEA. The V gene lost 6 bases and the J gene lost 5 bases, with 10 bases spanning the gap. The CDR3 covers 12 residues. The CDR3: CSVGRGTGELFF. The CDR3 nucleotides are TGCAGCGTGGGGAGGGGGACCGGGGAGCTGTTTTTT.

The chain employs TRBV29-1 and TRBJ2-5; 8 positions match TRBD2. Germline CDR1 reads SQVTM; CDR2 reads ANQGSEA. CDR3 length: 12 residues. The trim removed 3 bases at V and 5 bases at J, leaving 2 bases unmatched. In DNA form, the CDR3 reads TGCAGCGTTGATCGGGGGGGGGAGACCCAGTACTTC. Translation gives CSVDRGGETQYF.

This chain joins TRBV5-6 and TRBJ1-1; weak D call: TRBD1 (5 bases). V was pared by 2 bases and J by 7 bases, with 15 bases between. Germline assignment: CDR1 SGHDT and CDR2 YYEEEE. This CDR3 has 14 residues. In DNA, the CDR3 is TGTGCCAGCAGCTTAAGGGGAAGGTTGGGTGAAGCTTTCTTT. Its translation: CASSLRGRLGEAFF.